This T cell receptor (beta chain) was found in a study of shared clonotypes between healthy human individuals. General observations from the study: Generally, estimated richness proved larger in naive subsets than it did in memory subsets.

As regards this clone: Its antigen is not identified.

CDR3 size: 13 residues. In germline, CDR1 is SGDLS, CDR2 YYNGEE. V dropped 7 bases and J dropped 0 bases, with 11 bases sitting between them. Assay used: immunoSEQ multiplex PCR; TCRdb lists only in-frame clones, some missing. Among some 2.4 million clones listed, 90% to 95% were seen once. Sequencing input: naive CD4+ T cells from PBMCs. Subset denoted: CD45RA+ positively selected. The chain has TRBV9 and TRBJ2-7; D is uncertain. The sequence was collected from a man younger than 35 in good health. Some clones in this sample may be carry-over from other donors' samples. CDR3 loop: CASSRASSYEQYF. Written as DNA, the CDR3 is TGTGCCAGCTCGCGCGCCTCCTCCTACGAGCAGTACTTC.